These 5 T cell receptor beta chains were all obtained from the same sample, sequenced in a study of CD8+ T cells in alopecia areata. Reverse transcribed after extraction, RNA yielded cDNA as the sequencing template. The repertoire was sequenced with immunoSEQ multiplex PCR; TCRdb's copy has only in-frame clones and lacks some. The profile shows around 150,000 clones, around three fifths of them singletons. The treatment denotes: oral pan-JAK inhibitor, 5-10 mg twice daily. The specimen was CD4+ T cells sorted from blood, collected at week 24, from a patient treated with tofacitinib. These receptors came from a human donor with alopecia areata.

This clone occurred a few times. This chain joins TRBV28 and TRBJ2-5; D is perhaps TRBD1 (6 bases). CDR3 length: 14 residues. CDR1 MDHEN and CDR2 SYDVKM come from the germline V gene. Trimming shortened V by 6 bases and J by 1 base, and 12 bases separated the two germline ends. The CDR3 DNA is TGTGCCAGCAGCTCCGGACAGCTCCAAGAGACCCAGTACTTC. It is translated as CASSSGQLQETQYF.

V gene TRBV7-2 combines with J gene TRBJ2-7; D may correspond to TRBD1 or TRBD2 (5 bases each). CDR3 length equals 14 residues. V lost 5 bases and J lost 0, with 11 bases in between. CDR1 is SGHTA and CDR2 is FQGNSA in the germline V gene. The CDR3 loop is CASSPRDHSYEQYF. DNA for the CDR3: TGTGCCAGCAGCCCCAGGGACCACTCCTACGAGCAGTACTTC.

This chain links TRBV19 with TRBJ1-6, with 10 positions matching TRBD1. V dropped 4 bases and J dropped 8; count of bases not matched to a gene: 2. Germline V CDR1 and CDR2: LNHDA, SQIVND (reference sequence). The CDR3 runs 14 residues. CDR3 nucleotide sequence: TGTGCCAGTAGTACAGACAGGGGGCATTCACCCCTCCACTTT. As protein: CASSTDRGHSPLHF. The whole variable domain, filled in from reference TRBV19 and TRBJ1-6, reads DGGITQSPKYLFRKEGQNVTLSCEQNLNHDAMYWYRQDPGQGLRLIYYSQIVNDFQKGDIAEGYSVSREKKESFPLTVTSAQKNPTAFYLCASSTDRGHSPLHFGNGTRLTVT.

The chain uses TRBV7-2 and TRBJ1-1; D uncertain. From germline, CDR1 is SGHTA and CDR2 FQGNSA. V was clipped by 1 base and J by 11 bases, with 8 bases between them. The length of the CDR3 is 11 residues. CDR3 sequence reads: CASSLGVAAFF. DNA of the CDR3: TGTGCCAGCAGCTTAGGGGTAGCCGCTTTCTTT.

Details on this clone: Other DNA sequences in this sample translate to the same CDR3. V is TRBV25-1 and J is TRBJ1-1; TRBD1 might be the D (6 bases). Deletions cut 4 bases from V and 2 bases from J, with 8 bases between. CDR1 is MGHDK and CDR2 is SYGVNS in the germline V gene. This CDR3 is built from 13 residues. CDR3 in amino acids: CASSGDTNTEAFF. CDR3 nucleotides: TGTGCCAGCAGTGGGGACACCAACACTGAAGCTTTCTTT. The entire variable domain, with the rest obtained from reference TRBV25-1 and TRBJ1-1, is as follows: EADIYQTPRYLVIGTGKKITLECSQTMGHDKMYWYQQDPGMELHLIHYSYGVNSTEKGDLSSESTVSRIRTEHFPLTLESARPSHTSQYLCASSGDTNTEAFFGQGTRLTVV.